The 20 T cell receptor beta chains reported below all come from one sample, sequenced in a study of CD8 T cells in Susac syndrome. The authors reverse transcribed about 0.5 to 1 ug RNA with random hexamers. TCRdb independently ran MiXCR on the immunoSEQ multiplex PCR reads; one entry per CDR3 protein. The sample has 100,000 or so distinct CDR3 sequences, 85% to 95% seen once. The sample taken for sequencing was CD8+ T cells from PBMCs. The receptors here all came from a human donor in good health.

Here the CDR3 DNA reads TGTGCCAGCAGCTCTTTAGCGGGAGGGGGCGAGCAGTACTTC. As protein: CASSSLAGGGEQYF. This chain links TRBV7-8 with TRBJ2-7; 11 bases fit TRBD2. This CDR3 contains 14 residues. The V segment lost 4 bases and the J segment 6 bases; nucleotides outside the gene matches: 5. From germline, CDR1 is SGHVS and CDR2 FQNEAQ.

The chain carries TRBV4-3 and TRBJ1-2; 7 bases are a match to TRBD1. Germline lookup yields CDR1 LGHNA and CDR2 YSLEER. V was pared by 0 bases and J by 2 bases, with 9 bases of the junction left unmatched. The CDR3 is 17 amino acids. The CDR3 DNA reads TGCGCCAGCAGCCAAGATCCGGGGACAGATCCCAACTATGGCTACACCTTC. Its protein is CASSQDPGTDPNYGYTF.

This clonotype was picked up one time. V usage is TRBV5-1 and J usage is TRBJ1-1; no clear D gene. Germline CDR1 SGHRS, CDR2 YFSETQ. V was pared by 4 bases and J by 3 bases, with 10 bases between. The CDR3 length is 13 residues. This CDR3 is CASSQLLDTEAFF. CDR3 DNA: TGCGCCAGCAGCCAACTACTGGACACTGAAGCTTTCTTT.

This chain joins TRBV7-2 and TRBJ2-1; D is perhaps TRBD1 (6 bases). V was clipped by 2 bases and J by 9 bases, with 20 bases between them. CDR3 length: 16 residues. Germline V gene lookup returns CDR1 SGHTA and CDR2 FQGNSA. The CDR3 DNA follows: TGTGCCAGCAGCTTACCCGGACAGTCCCTGGGGCGTGAGCAGTTCTTC. Its translation is CASSLPGQSLGREQFF.

CDR3 bases: TGTGCCAGTAGCCCTCTTACGGTCCACGAGCAGTACTTC. It translates to CASSPLTVHEQYF. The V call is TRBV19, the J call TRBJ2-7; D is ambiguous. V lost 6 bases and J lost 5, with 14 bases in between. The germline V gene has CDR1 LNHDA and CDR2 SQIVND (reference sequence). This CDR3 comprises 13 residues.

V and J are TRBV6-5 and TRBJ2-3; possibly TRBD1 for D (5 bases). V lost 5 bases and J lost 4, with 13 bases in between. CDR3 size: 14 residues. Germline V CDR1 and CDR2: MNHEY, SVGAGI. CDR3 nucleotides: TGTGCCAGCAGTCAGCAGGTCAGGGCAGATACGCAGTATTTT. Translating gives CASSQQVRADTQYF.

The gene calls are TRBV6-1 and TRBJ1-1; D is ambiguous. Germline loops: CDR1 MNHNS, CDR2 SASEGT. The CDR3 contains 13 residues. The ends were cut back, 5 bases at V and 3 bases at J, with 10 bases in the middle. CDR3 bases: TGTGCCAGCAGTTCGTTAGTGGACACTGAAGCTTTCTTT. This gives the protein CASSSLVDTEAFF.

This chain uses TRBV5-6 with TRBJ2-1; possible D gene TRBD1, 5 bases. This CDR3 contains 12 residues. V lost 5 bases to trimming and J lost 9 bases, with 12 bases between them. Germline lookup yields CDR1 SGHDT and CDR2 YYEEEE. CDR3 sequence: CASSSRGTEQFF. CDR3 DNA: TGTGCCAGCAGTTCTAGGGGTACTGAGCAGTTCTTC.

The J gene is TRBJ2-6, the V gene TRBV6-2 or TRBV6-3; perhaps TRBD1 as D (6 bases). The CDR3 totals 18 residues. The germline CDR1 and CDR2 sequences are MNHEY and SVGEGT. V was clipped by 2 bases and J by 0 bases, with 14 bases between them. CDR3 nucleotide sequence: TGTGCCAGCAGTTACGCTCAGGGGATAGCCTCTGGGGCCAACGTCCTGACTTTC. It translates to CASSYAQGIASGANVLTF.

The chain carries TRBV20-1 and TRBJ1-4, with D uncertain. Germline V gives CDR1 DFQATT, CDR2 SNEGSKA (reference sequence). V dropped 0 bases and J dropped 0 bases, with 5 bases sitting between them. The CDR3 spans 14 residues. CDR3 DNA: TGCAGTGCTAGAGACGTAGCAACTAATGAAAAACTGTTTTTT. This gives the protein CSARDVATNEKLFF.

The chain recombines TRBV7-2 with TRBJ2-7; maybe TRBD2 (6 bases). Trimming shortened V by 5 bases and J by 7 bases, and 18 bases separated the two germline ends. The CDR3 has 14 amino acids. Germline CDR1 is SGHTA and CDR2 is FQGNSA. For the CDR3, the DNA is TGTGCCAGCAGCCGTCGACTAGGCCCGGGGGAGCAGTACTTC. This sequence encodes CASSRRLGPGEQYF.

This clonotype appeared once. V gene TRBV28 combines with J gene TRBJ1-5; no reliable D call. V was trimmed by 3 bases and J by 8 bases, leaving 14 bases between them. The V gene's germline CDR1 is MDHEN and CDR2 SYDVKM. The CDR3 length is 14 residues. CDR3 sequence (DNA): TGTGCCAGCAGTTTGAAGCGTAGAGCTGAGCCCCAGCATTTT. Translation: CASSLKRRAEPQHF.

The chain employs TRBV29-1 and TRBJ2-1; D is ambiguous. The CDR3 totals 15 residues. In germline, CDR1 is SQVTM, CDR2 ANQGSEA. Trimming removed 4 bases at V and 0 bases at J, with 13 bases between. The DNA of the CDR3 is TGCAGCGTTGGCAATATCCCCGGCTCCTACAATGAGCAGTTCTTC. This sequence encodes CSVGNIPGSYNEQFF.

The chain recombines TRBV7-9 with TRBJ1-5; D gene uncertain. CDR3 length: 15 residues. V dropped 5 bases and J dropped 2 bases, with 13 bases sitting between them. The germline CDR1 and CDR2 sequences are SEHNR and FQNEAQ (reference sequence). The CDR3 DNA sequence: TGTGCCAGCAGCCCCCCGGCCGGAGGCAATCAGCCCCAGCATTTT. This gives the protein CASSPPAGGNQPQHF.

The rearrangement uses TRBV7-6 and TRBJ2-5; 8 positions match TRBD1. V was pared by 5 bases and J by 2 bases, with 7 bases of the junction left unmatched. This CDR3 is built from 15 residues. Germline-derived CDR1 and CDR2 are SGHVS and FNYEAQ. CDR3 amino acids: CASSPDRVGQETQYF. CDR3 sequence (DNA): TGTGCCAGCAGCCCGGACAGGGTTGGGCAAGAGACCCAGTACTTC. The variable domain in full, completed from reference TRBV7-6 and TRBJ2-5, reads GAGVSQSPRYKVTKRGQDVALRCDPISGHVSLYWYRQALGQGPEFLTYFNYEAQQDKSGLPNDRFSAERPEGSISTLTIQRTEQRDSAMYRCASSPDRVGQETQYFGPGTRLLVL.

The chain employs TRBV11-3 and TRBJ2-3; D unclear. This CDR3 comprises 13 residues. Germline V gene sequence: CDR1 SGHNT, CDR2 YENEEA. The V gene lost 1 base and the J gene lost 4 bases, with 6 bases spanning the gap. The CDR3 sequence is CASSLGVADTQYF. CDR3 nucleotides: TGTGCCAGCAGCTTAGGGGTCGCAGATACGCAGTATTTT. The complete variable domain, with remaining parts taken from reference TRBV11-3 and TRBJ2-3, reads EAGVVQSPRYKIIEKKQPVAFWCNPISGHNTLYWYLQNLGQGPELLIRYENEEAVDDSQLPKDRFSAERLKGVDSTLKIQPAELGDSAVYLCASSLGVADTQYFGPGTRLTVL.

The rearrangement uses TRBV29-1 and TRBJ1-2, with 7 positions matching TRBD1. Germline V lookup: CDR1 SQVTM, CDR2 ANQGSEA. The length of the CDR3 is 14 residues. The J segment lost 4 bases and the V segment lost 1 base, leaving 6 bases of the junction unmatched. The CDR3 nucleotides are TGCAGCGTTGAAGCGACGGGACAGATCTATGGCTACACCTTC. Its translation is CSVEATGQIYGYTF. Based on the CDR3 plus reference TRBV29-1 and TRBJ1-2, the full variable domain is SAVISQKPSRDICQRGTSLTIQCQVDSQVTMMFWYRQQPGQSLTLIATANQGSEATYESGFVIDKFPISRPNLTFSTLTVSNMSPEDSSIYLCSVEATGQIYGYTFGSGTRLTVV.

The gene calls are TRBV7-9 and TRBJ2-7, with D possibly being TRBD1 (5 bases). The CDR3 covers 13 residues. V lost 4 bases to trimming and J lost 5 bases, with 12 bases between them. Germline V gene sequence: CDR1 SEHNR, CDR2 FQNEAQ (reference sequence). The CDR3 is CASSYTGDNEQYF. In DNA form, the CDR3 reads TGTGCCAGCAGCTATACAGGTGACAACGAGCAGTACTTC. Variable domain in full (rest from reference TRBV7-9 and TRBJ2-7): DTGVSQNPRHKITKRGQNVTFRCDPISEHNRLYWYRQTLGQGPEFLTYFQNEAQLEKSRLLSDRFSAERPKGSFSTLEIQRTEQGDSAMYLCASSYTGDNEQYFGPGTRLTVT.

The chain employs TRBV7-2 and TRBJ2-5; 16 bases are a match to TRBD2. The CDR3 totals 18 residues. Germline lookup yields CDR1 SGHTA and CDR2 FQGNSA. The V gene end was trimmed by 0 bases and the J gene end by 5 bases; junction bases not matched to a gene: 6. CDR3 loop: CASSLALGTSGGVETQYF. The CDR3, as DNA: TGTGCCAGCAGCTTAGCGCTCGGGACTAGCGGGGGGGTGGAGACCCAGTACTTC. The full variable domain, rest sourced from reference TRBV7-2 and TRBJ2-5, is GAGVSQSPSNKVTEKGKDVELRCDPISGHTALYWYRQSLGQGLEFLIYFQGNSAPDKSGLPSDRFSAERTGGSVSTLTIQRTQQEDSAVYLCASSLALGTSGGVETQYFGPGTRLLVL.

The chain employs TRBV7-9 and TRBJ2-5, with unresolved D. This CDR3 is 13 amino acids long. V lost 5 bases and J lost 4, with 11 bases in between. CDR1 and CDR2 from the germline V gene are SEHNR and FQNEAQ (reference sequence). The CDR3: CASSPSIRETQYF. As DNA, the CDR3 is TGTGCCAGCAGCCCCTCGATTCGAGAGACCCAGTACTTC.